The clone carrying this TCR beta chain has only a few counts. The antigen is unknown. Treatment given: roughly ten-day PBMC culture with coronavirus spike peptide pools or control peptides (ViraFEST assay). With 9.5 to 10 ug/ml peptide pools and roughly 9.8 IU/ml IL-2, PBMCs were cultured at some 2 million per well. The entry originates in a study of vaccination and CD4 T cells after COVID-19. Sequenced with the Oncomine TCR Beta short-read assay was DNA taken from cultured CD4+ T cells. TCRdb recomputed calls from the PCR reads with MiXCR, one row per CDR3 protein. Counted here are 12,000 or so distinct CDR3 sequences, around 50% occurring once; the ten biggest clones make up approximately 19%. Sequencing used CD4+ T cells from blood, cultured in vitro. The clonotype comes from a human donor who had recovered from COVID-19.

The CDR3 nucleotides are TGCAGTGCTAGAGGAGATACAGGGAAAACTAATGAAAAACTGTTTTTT. It yields the protein CSARGDTGKTNEKLFF. This sequence joins TRBV20-1 and TRBJ1-4; possibly TRBD1 for D (6 bases). The V gene lost 1 base and the J gene lost 1 base, with 13 bases spanning the gap. The CDR3 totals 16 residues. Germline-derived CDR1 and CDR2 are DFQATT and SNEGSKA (reference sequence).